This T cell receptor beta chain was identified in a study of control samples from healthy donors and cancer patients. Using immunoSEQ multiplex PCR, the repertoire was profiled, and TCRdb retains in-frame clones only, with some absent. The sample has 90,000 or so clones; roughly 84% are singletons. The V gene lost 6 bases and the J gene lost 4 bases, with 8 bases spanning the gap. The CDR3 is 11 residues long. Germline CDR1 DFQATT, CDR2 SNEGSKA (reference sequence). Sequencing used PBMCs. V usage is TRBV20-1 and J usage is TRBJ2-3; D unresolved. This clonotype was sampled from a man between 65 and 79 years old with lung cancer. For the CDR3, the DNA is TGCAGTGCCCGCCTGGCAGATACGCAGTATTTT. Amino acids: CSARLADTQYF.